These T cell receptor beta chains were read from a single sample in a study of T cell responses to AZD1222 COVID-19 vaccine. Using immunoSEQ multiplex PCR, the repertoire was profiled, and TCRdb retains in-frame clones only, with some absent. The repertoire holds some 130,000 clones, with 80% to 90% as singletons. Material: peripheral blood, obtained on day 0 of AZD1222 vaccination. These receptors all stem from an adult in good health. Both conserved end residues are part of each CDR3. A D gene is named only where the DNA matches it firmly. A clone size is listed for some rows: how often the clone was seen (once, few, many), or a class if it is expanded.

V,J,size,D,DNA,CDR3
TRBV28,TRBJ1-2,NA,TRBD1,TGTGCCAGCACCTTAGCATTCAACAGGGGCCCTAACTATGGCTACACCTTC,CASTLAFNRGPNYGYTF
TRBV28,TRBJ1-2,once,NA,TGTGCCAGCAGTTTAATGGCCAGGGCCTATGGCTACACCTTC,CASSLMARAYGYTF
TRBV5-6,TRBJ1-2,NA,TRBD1,TGTGCCAGCAGCCCCGGGACAGGGCTCACAAACTATGGCTACACCTTC,CASSPGTGLTNYGYTF
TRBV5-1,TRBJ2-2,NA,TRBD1,TGCGCCAGCAGCAAGAGGACAGGCAGTAACACCGGGGAGCTGTTTTTT,CASSKRTGSNTGELFF
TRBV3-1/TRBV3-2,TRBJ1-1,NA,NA,TGTGCCAGCAGCCGGTGGCAGGGGACCACTGAAGCTTTCTTT,CASSRWQGTTEAFF
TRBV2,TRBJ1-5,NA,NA,TGTGCCAGCAGTGAACTGTGGGCCGCCGACCTCAATCAGCCCCAGCATTTT,CASSELWAADLNQPQHF
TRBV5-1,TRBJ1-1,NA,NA,TGCGCCAGCAGCTCCAGGGAAAGGGGCACTGAAGCTTTCTTT,CASSSRERGTEAFF
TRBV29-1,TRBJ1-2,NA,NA,TGCAGCGTTGAAGATCCGGGGGACGGCTACACCTTC,CSVEDPGDGYTF
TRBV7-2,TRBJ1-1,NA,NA,TGTGCCAGCAGCTTAAGGACTGAAGCTTTCTTT,CASSLRTEAFF
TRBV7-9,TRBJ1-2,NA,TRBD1,TGTGCCAGCAGCTTAGGACAGGGCCGTGGCTACACCTTC,CASSLGQGRGYTF
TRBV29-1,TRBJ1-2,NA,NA,TGCAGCGTTGTGGACAAAAACTATGGCTACACCTTC,CSVVDKNYGYTF
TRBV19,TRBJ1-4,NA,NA,TGTGCCAGTAGTATTGAGGGGGGACCGAATGAAAAACTGTTTTTT,CASSIEGGPNEKLFF
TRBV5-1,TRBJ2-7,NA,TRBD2,TGCGCCAGCAGCTTGGCCAGCGGGGCTCTCTACGAGCAGTACTTC,CASSLASGALYEQYF
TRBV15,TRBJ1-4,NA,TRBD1,TGTGCCACGGGACAGCGGGGGGAAAAACTGTTTTTT,CATGQRGEKLFF
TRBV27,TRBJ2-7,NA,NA,TGTGCCAGCAGCATCAGGGTAGGGCCCTACGAGCAGTACTTC,CASSIRVGPYEQYF